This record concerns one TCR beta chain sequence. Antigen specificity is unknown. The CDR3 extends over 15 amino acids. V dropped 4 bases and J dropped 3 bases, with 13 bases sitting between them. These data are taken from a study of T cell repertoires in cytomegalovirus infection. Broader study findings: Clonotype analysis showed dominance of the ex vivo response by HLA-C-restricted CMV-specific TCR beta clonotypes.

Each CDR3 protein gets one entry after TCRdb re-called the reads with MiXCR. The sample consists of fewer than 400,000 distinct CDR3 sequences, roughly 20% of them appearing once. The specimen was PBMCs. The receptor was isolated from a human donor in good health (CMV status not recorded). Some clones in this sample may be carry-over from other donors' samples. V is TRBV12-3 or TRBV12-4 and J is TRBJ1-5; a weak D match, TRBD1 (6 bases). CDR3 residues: CASSYGQQNNQPQHF. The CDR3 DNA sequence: TGTGCCAGCAGTTACGGACAGCAGAACAATCAGCCCCAGCATTTT.